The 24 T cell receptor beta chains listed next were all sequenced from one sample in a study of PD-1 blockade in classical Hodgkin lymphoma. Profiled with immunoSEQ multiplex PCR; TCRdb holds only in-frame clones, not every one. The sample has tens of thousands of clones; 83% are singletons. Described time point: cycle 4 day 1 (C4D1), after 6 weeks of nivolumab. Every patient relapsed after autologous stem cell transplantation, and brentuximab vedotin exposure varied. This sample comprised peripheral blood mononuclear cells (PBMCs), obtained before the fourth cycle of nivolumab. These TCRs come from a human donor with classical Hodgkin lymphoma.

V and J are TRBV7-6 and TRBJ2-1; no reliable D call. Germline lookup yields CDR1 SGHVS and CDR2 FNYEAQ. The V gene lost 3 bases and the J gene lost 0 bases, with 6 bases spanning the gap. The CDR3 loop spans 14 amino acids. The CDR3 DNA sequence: TGTGCCAGCAGCTTCGGGCTCTCCTACAATGAGCAGTTCTTC. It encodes CASSFGLSYNEQFF.

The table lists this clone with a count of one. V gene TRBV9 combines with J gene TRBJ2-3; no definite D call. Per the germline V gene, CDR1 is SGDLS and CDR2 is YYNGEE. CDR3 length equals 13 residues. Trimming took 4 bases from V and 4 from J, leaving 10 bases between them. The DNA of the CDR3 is TGTGCCAGCAGCAGTAGTTCCCCAGATACGCAGTATTTT. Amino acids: CASSSSSPDTQYF. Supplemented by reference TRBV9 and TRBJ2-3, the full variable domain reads DSGVTQTPKHLITATGQRVTLRCSPRSGDLSVYWYQQSLDQGLQFLIQYYNGEERAKGNILERFSAQQFPDLHSELNLSSLELGDSALYFCASSSSSPDTQYFGPGTRLTVL.

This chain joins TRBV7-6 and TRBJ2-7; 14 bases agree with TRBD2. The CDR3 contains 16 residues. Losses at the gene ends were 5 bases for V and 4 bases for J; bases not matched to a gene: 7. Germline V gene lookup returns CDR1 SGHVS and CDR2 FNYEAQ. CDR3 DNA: TGTGCCAGCAGCCCGCGACTAGCGGGAGGGCAGTACGAGCAGTACTTC. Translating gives CASSPRLAGGQYEQYF.

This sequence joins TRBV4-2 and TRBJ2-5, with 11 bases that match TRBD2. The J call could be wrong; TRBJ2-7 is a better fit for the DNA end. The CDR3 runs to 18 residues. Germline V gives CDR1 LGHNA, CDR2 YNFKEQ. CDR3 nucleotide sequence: TGTGCCAGCAGCCACCACCTTGGGACTAGCGGAAACTCCTACGAGCAGTACTTC. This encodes CASSHHLGTSGNSYEQYF.

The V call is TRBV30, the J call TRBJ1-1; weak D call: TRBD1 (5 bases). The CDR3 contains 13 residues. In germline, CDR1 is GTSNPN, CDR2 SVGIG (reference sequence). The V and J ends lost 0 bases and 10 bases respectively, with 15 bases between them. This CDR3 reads CAWSVLSGRRAFF. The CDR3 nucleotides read TGTGCCTGGAGTGTACTGTCAGGGAGAAGAGCTTTCTTT.

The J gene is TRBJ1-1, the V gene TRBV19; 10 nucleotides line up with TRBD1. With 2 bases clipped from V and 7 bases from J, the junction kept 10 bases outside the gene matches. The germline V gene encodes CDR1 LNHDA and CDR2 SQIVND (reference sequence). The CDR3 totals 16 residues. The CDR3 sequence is CASSIPAGTGDGEAFF. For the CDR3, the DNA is TGTGCCAGTAGTATACCCGCCGGGACAGGGGACGGTGAAGCTTTCTTT.

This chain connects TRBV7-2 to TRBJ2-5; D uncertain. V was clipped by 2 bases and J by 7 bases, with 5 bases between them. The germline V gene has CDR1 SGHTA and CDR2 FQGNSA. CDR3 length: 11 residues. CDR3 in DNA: TGTGCCAGCAGCTTATACAGGACCCAGTACTTC. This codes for CASSLYRTQYF.

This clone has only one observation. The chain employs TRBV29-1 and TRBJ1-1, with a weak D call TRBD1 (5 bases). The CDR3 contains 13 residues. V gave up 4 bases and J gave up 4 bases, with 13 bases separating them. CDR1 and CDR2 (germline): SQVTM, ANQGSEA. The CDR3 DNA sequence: TGCAGCGTTGCGCGAGCCGGGGGCACTGAAGCTTTCTTT. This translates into CSVARAGGTEAFF.

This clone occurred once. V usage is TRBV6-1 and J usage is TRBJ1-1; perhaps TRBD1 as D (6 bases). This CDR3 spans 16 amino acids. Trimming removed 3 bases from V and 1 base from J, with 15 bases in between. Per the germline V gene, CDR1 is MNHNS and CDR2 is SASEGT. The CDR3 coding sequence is TGTGCCAGCAGTGAGGGGGGGACAATTAGGAACACTGAAGCTTTCTTT. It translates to CASSEGGTIRNTEAFF.

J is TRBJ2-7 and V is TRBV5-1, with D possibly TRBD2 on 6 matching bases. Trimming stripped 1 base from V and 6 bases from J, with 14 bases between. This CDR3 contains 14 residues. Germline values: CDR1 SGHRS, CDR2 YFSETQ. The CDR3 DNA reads TGCGCCAGCAGCTTGAGTCACGGGAGCGGCGAGCAGTACTTC. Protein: CASSLSHGSGEQYF.

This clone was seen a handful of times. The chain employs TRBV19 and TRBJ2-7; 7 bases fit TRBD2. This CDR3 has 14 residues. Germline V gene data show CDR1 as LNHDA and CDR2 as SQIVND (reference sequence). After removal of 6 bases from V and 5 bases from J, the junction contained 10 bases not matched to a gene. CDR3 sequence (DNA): TGTGCCAGTAGATTTTCAGCGGGAACGGACGAGCAGTACTTC. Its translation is CASRFSAGTDEQYF.

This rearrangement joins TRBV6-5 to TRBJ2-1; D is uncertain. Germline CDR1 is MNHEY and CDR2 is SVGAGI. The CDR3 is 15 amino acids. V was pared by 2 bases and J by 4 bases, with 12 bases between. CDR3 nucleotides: TGTGCCAGCAGTTACGACTCCTTGGGGTACAATGAGCAGTTCTTC. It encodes CASSYDSLGYNEQFF.

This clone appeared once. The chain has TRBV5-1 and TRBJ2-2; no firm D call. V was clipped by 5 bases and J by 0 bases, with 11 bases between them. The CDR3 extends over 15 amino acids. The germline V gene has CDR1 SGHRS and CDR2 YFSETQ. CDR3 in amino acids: CASSRDLPNTGELFF. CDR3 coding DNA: TGCGCCAGCAGTAGGGATCTACCGAACACCGGGGAGCTGTTTTTT.

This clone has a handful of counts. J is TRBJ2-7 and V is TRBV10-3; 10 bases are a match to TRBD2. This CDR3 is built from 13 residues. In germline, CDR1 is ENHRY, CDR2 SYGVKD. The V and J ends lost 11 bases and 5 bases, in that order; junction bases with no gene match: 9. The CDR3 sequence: CASTPGTSDEQYF. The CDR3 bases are TGTGCCTCAACACCCGGGACTAGCGACGAGCAGTACTTC.

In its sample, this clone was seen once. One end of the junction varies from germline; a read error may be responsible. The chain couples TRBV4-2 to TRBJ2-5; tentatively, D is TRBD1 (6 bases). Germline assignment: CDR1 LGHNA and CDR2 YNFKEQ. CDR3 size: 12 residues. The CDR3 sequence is CASSQDRGIRDF. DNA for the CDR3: TGTGCCAGCAGCCAAGATAGGGGGATACGTGACTTC.

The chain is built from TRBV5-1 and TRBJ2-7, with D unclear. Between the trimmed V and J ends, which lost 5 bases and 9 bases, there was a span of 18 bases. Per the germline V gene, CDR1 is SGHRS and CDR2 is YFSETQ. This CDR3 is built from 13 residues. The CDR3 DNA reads TGCGCCAGCAGTTTTGGCCGCACTATCGTGCAGTACTTC. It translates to CASSFGRTIVQYF.

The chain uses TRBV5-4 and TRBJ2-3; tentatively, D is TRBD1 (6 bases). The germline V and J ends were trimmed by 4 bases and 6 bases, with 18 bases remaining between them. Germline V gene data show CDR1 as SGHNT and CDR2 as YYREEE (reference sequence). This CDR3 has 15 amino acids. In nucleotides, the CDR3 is TGTGCCAGCAGCCCTCAGGGGACACAAGGGGATACGCAGTATTTT. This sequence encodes CASSPQGTQGDTQYF.

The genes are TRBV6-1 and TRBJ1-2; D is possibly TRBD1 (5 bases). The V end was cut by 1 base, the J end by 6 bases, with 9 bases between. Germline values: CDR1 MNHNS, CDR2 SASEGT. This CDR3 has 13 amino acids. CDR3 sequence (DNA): TGTGCCAGCAGTGAAGTTCGGGGGGATGGCTACACCTTC. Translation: CASSEVRGDGYTF.

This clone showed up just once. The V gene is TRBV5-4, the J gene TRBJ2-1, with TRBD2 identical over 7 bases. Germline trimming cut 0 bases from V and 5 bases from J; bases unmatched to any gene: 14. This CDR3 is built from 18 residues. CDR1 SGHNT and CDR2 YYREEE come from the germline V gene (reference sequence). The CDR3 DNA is TGTGCCAGCAGCTTGGCCCCTACTAGCGCTGGAAATGACAATGAGCAGTTCTTC. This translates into CASSLAPTSAGNDNEQFF.

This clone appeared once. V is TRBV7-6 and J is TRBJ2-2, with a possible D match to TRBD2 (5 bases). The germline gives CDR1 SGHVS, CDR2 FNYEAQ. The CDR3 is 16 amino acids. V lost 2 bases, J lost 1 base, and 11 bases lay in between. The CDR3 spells CASSLRVGGNTGELFF. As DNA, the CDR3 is TGTGCCAGCAGCTTACGCGTCGGAGGGAACACCGGGGAGCTGTTTTTT.

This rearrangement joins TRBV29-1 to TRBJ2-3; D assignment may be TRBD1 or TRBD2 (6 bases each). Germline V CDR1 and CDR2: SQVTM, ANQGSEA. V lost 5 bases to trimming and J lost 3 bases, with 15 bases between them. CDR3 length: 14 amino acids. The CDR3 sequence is CSVKGLGGTDTQYF. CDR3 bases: TGCAGCGTTAAGGGCCTAGGGGGGACAGATACGCAGTATTTT.

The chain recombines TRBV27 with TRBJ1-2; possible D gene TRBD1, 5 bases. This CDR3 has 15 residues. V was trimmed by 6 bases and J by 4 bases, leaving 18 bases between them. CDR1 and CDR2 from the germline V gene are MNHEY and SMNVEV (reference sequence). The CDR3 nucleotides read TGTGCCAGCAGGACCCACACAGGAGCCAGCTATGGCTACACCTTC. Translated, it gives CASRTHTGASYGYTF.

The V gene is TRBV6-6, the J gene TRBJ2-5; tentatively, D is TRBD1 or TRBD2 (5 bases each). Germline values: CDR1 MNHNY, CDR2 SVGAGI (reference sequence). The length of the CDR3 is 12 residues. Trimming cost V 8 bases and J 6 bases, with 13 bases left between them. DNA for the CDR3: TGTGCCAGCTCTGGTGAGGGGAAGACCCAGTACTTC. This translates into CASSGEGKTQYF.

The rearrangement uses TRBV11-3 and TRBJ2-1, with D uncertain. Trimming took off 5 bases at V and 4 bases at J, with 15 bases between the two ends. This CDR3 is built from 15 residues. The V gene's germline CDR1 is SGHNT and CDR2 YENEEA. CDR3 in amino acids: CASSPGPNIYNEQFF. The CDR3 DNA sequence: TGTGCCAGCAGCCCTGGACCGAACATTTACAATGAGCAGTTCTTC.